What follows are 12 T cell receptor beta chains derived from one specimen sequenced in a study of shared clonotypes between healthy human individuals. Generated by immunoSEQ multiplex PCR, the TCRdb table keeps only in-frame clones and is missing some. The profile covers about 1.9 million clones, with around 95% appearing a single time and about 1.7% taken by the ten largest. CD45RO-negative, CCR7-positively selected cells formed the naive CD8 fraction, excluding terminally differentiated effector memory CD45RA+ cells. Specimen: naive CD8+ T cells from PBMCs. The source is a man younger than 35 in good health. Some clones in this sample may be carry-over from other donors' samples.

The rearrangement links TRBV7-2 to TRBJ2-7; TRBD2 might be the D (6 bases). Per the germline V gene, CDR1 is SGHTA and CDR2 is FQGNSA. Trimming took 3 bases from V and 3 from J, leaving 9 bases between them. This CDR3 has 13 residues. The CDR3, as DNA: TGTGCCAGCAGCTTGGAGGGAAACTACGAGCAGTACTTC. Its protein product is CASSLEGNYEQYF.

The chain links TRBV15 to TRBJ2-5; unclear D gene. V was trimmed by 5 bases and J by 3 bases, leaving 16 bases between them. The length of the CDR3 is 15 residues. In germline, CDR1 is LNHNV, CDR2 YYDKDF (reference sequence). This CDR3 is CATSGSTWGKETQYF. CDR3 nucleotide sequence: TGTGCCACCAGCGGTTCGACGTGGGGAAAAGAGACCCAGTACTTC.

The CDR3 coding sequence is TGTGCCACCCGTCGGCCCGTAGCGGCTGCTCACTACGAGCAGTACTTC. Translation: CATRRPVAAAHYEQYF. The chain recombines TRBV27 with TRBJ2-7, with a possible D match to TRBD2 (6 bases). The CDR3 has 16 residues. Deletions cut 10 bases from V and 3 bases from J, with 25 bases between. From germline, CDR1 is MNHEY and CDR2 SMNVEV (reference sequence).

This chain connects TRBV7-2 to TRBJ2-7; no definite D call. Germline CDR1 and CDR2: SGHTA and FQGNSA. The CDR3 length is 13 residues. V lost 4 bases, J lost 4 bases, and 11 bases lay in between. DNA for the CDR3: TGTGCCAGCAGCTCCACCCTGGGTTACGAGCAGTACTTC. Translating it yields CASSSTLGYEQYF. The variable domain in full, with the rest retrieved from reference TRBV7-2 and TRBJ2-7, is GAGVSQSPSNKVTEKGKDVELRCDPISGHTALYWYRQSLGQGLEFLIYFQGNSAPDKSGLPSDRFSAERTGGSVSTLTIQRTQQEDSAVYLCASSSTLGYEQYFGPGTRLTVT.

In regard to this clone: Other DNA sequences in the sample encode the same CDR3. The chain recombines TRBV6-5 with TRBJ2-7; D might be TRBD2 (5 bases). V was cut by 0 bases and J by 3 bases, with 9 bases left in between. This CDR3 has 14 amino acids. The germline V gene has CDR1 MNHEY and CDR2 SVGAGI. DNA for the CDR3: TGTGCCAGCAGTTACTCGGGAGAAAGCTACGAGCAGTACTTC. This sequence encodes CASSYSGESYEQYF.

The genes are TRBV4-1 and TRBJ1-5; tentative D call: TRBD1 (6 bases). V was clipped by 6 bases and J by 1 base, with 13 bases between them. The CDR3 totals 15 residues. Germline loops: CDR1 MGHRA, CDR2 YSYEKL. This CDR3 reads CASSGVRGSNQPQHF. The CDR3 DNA reads TGCGCCAGCAGTGGGGTCAGGGGAAGCAATCAGCCCCAGCATTTT.

This chain uses TRBV21-1 with TRBJ2-2; the table names TRBD2, a call not compared with the DNA. TRBV21-1 is assigned pseudogene status. The CDR3 extends over 14 amino acids. The CDR3 sequence: CATLPSGNTGELFF. The CDR3 bases are TGTGCCACCCTGCCTAGCGGGAACACCGGGGAGCTGTTTTTT.

The chain joins TRBV23-1 to TRBJ1-4; D ambiguous. TRBV23-1 is reported as an ORF; its role is uncertain. The CDR3 is 12 residues long. Trimming removed 10 bases at V and 1 base at J, with 7 bases between. CDR3 in amino acids: CATARTNEKLFF. DNA for the CDR3: TGCGCCACTGCACGAACTAATGAAAAACTGTTTTTT.

The chain carries TRBV28 and TRBJ2-2; D may be TRBD1 or TRBD2 (5 bases each). Germline V gives CDR1 MDHEN, CDR2 SYDVKM. The CDR3 runs 14 residues. V dropped 3 bases and J dropped 8 bases, with 13 bases sitting between them. The CDR3 spells CASSFGLRGGELFF. The CDR3 DNA reads as TGTGCCAGCAGTTTTGGCTTGAGGGGAGGGGAGCTGTTTTTT. Looking up the rest from reference TRBV28 and TRBJ2-2 gives the full variable domain: DVKVTQSSRYLVKRTGEKVFLECVQDMDHENMFWYRQDPGLGLRLIYFSYDVKMKEKGDIPEGYSVSREKKERFSLILESASTNQTSMYLCASSFGLRGGELFFGEGSRLTVL.

This chain uses TRBV28 with TRBJ2-6; D perhaps matches TRBD1 (6 bases). This CDR3 contains 18 residues. Germline CDR1 and CDR2: MDHEN and SYDVKM. With 2 bases removed from V and 3 bases from J, the gap between germline ends came to 17 bases. This CDR3 reads CASSLGQGRRLGANVLTF. CDR3 nucleotide sequence: TGTGCCAGCAGTTTAGGTCAGGGGCGGCGTCTTGGGGCCAACGTCCTGACTTTC.

CDR3 sequence reads: CASRSGRDYGYTF. For the CDR3, the DNA is TGTGCCAGCAGGTCGGGACGGGACTATGGCTACACCTTC. The J gene is TRBJ1-2, the V gene TRBV27; possibly TRBD1 for D (5 bases). This CDR3 is built from 13 residues. With 6 bases removed from V and 3 bases from J, the gap between germline ends came to 11 bases. Germline lookup yields CDR1 MNHEY and CDR2 SMNVEV (reference sequence).

The genes are TRBV4-1 and TRBJ1-2; 11 bases line up with TRBD1. Per germline, CDR1 MGHRA and CDR2 YSYEKL. The V gene end was trimmed by 4 bases and the J gene end by 7 bases; junction bases not matched to a gene: 11. The length of the CDR3 is 16 residues. CDR3 coding DNA: TGCGCCAGCAGCCCGGCCGGGACAGGGGGTCTAGGTGGCTACACCTTC. It encodes CASSPAGTGGLGGYTF.